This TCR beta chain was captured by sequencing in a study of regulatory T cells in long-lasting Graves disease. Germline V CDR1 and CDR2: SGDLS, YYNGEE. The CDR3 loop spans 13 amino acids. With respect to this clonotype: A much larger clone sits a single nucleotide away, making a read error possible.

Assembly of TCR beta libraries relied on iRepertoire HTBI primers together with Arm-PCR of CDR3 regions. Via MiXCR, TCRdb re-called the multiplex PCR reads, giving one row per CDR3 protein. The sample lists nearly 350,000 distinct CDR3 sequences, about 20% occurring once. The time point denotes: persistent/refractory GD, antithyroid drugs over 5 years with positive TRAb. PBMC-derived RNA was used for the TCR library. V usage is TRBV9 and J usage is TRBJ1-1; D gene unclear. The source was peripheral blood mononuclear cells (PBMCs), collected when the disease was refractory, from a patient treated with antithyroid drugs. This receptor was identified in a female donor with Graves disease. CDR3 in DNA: TGTGCCAACAGCGTAGTAGGGAACACTGAAGCTTTCTTT. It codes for CANSVVGNTEAFF.